The sequence of this TCR beta chain was determined in a study of T cell responses to AZD1222 COVID-19 vaccine. Study overall: Recipients boosted at about 4 weeks or about 12 weeks are pooled. Study findings and constraints: Donors were largely white British and mainly female; clonal diversity was possibly underestimated. Two doses of AZD1222 preceded a rise in Spike-specific TCR breadth and depth. Only five or six individuals given AZD1222 were seropositive at baseline.

The V end was cut by 5 bases, the J end by 2 bases, with 13 bases between. CDR3 length: 15 amino acids. In germline, CDR1 is SGHAT, CDR2 FQNNGV. This clone has just one count. What it binds is unknown. Measured with immunoSEQ multiplex PCR; TCRdb has only the in-frame clones, and not every one. The sample consists of some 160,000 clones, around nine tenths of them appearing once. Specimen: peripheral blood, collected on day 0 of AZD1222 vaccination. The chain recombines TRBV11-2 with TRBJ2-1; the D gene is possibly TRBD2 (6 bases). This TCR derives from an adult in good health. The CDR3, as DNA: TGTGCCAGCAGCCCCGTTAGCGGTCCCTACAATGAGCAGTTCTTC. This translates into CASSPVSGPYNEQFF.